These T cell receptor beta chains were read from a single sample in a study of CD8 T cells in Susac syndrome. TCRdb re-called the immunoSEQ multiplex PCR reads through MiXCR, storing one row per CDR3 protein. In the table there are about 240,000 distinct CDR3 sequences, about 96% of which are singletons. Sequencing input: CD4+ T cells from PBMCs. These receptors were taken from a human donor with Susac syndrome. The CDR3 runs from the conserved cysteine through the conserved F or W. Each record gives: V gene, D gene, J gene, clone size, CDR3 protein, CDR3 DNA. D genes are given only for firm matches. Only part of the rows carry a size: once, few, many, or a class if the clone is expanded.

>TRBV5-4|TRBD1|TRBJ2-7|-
CASSARQGYYEQYF
TGTGCCAGCAGCGCAAGACAGGGTTACTACGAGCAGTACTTC
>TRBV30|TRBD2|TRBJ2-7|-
CACRTSGAYYEQYF
TGTGCCTGCCGGACTAGCGGGGCCTATTACGAGCAGTACTTC
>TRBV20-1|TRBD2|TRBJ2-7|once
CSARLGLAIPYEQYF
TGCAGTGCTAGACTCGGACTAGCAATACCCTACGAGCAGTACTTC
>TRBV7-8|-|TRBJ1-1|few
CASSFPGGDTEAFF
TGTGCCAGCAGCTTTCCCGGAGGGGACACTGAAGCTTTCTTT
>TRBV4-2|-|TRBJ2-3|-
CASSQVPFTDTQYF
TGTGCCAGCAGCCAAGTTCCCTTCACAGATACGCAGTATTTT
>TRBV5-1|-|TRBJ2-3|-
CASSFWLARTDTQYF
TGCGCCAGCAGCTTTTGGCTAGCTCGCACAGATACGCAGTATTTT
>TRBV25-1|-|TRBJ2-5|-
CASSDMGPGETQYF
TGTGCCAGCAGTGATATGGGCCCGGGGGAGACCCAGTACTTC
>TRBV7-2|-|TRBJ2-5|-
CASSVSQGLETQYF
TGTGCCAGCAGCGTATCACAGGGATTAGAGACCCAGTACTTC
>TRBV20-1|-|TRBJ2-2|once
CSASDLTGELFF
TGCAGTGCTTCGGACCTCACCGGGGAGCTGTTTTTT
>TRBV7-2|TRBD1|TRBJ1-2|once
CASSPGDRNYGYTF
TGTGCCAGCAGCCCAGGGGACAGGAACTATGGCTACACCTTC
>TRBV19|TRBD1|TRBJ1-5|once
CASREPGQGNQPQHF
TGTGCCAGTCGAGAACCGGGACAGGGTAATCAGCCCCAGCATTTT
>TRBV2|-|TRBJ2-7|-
CASSPTVRSSYEQYF
TGTGCCAGCAGTCCGACAGTCAGGAGCTCCTACGAGCAGTACTTC
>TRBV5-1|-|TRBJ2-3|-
CASSLMNHHTDTQYF
TGCGCCAGCAGCTTAATGAACCACCACACAGATACGCAGTATTTT
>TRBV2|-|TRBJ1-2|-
CASRNRANYGYTF
TGTGCCAGCCGTAACAGAGCTAACTATGGCTACACCTTC
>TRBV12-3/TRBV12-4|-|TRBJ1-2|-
CASSPGEGYTF
TGTGCCAGCAGTCCGGGTGAAGGCTACACCTTC
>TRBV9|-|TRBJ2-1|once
CASSPRDSRGNEQFF
TGTGCCAGCAGCCCCCGGGATTCCCGGGGGAATGAGCAGTTCTTC
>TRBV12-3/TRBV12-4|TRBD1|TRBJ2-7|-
CASGLRGGQGKGEQYF
TGTGCCAGCGGCCTCAGGGGAGGACAGGGAAAAGGCGAGCAGTACTTC
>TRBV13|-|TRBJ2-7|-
CASSVRPPGEQYF
TGTGCCAGCAGCGTCCGTCCGCCGGGCGAGCAGTACTTC